One TCR beta chain is described in this entry. This entry is derived from a study of blood T cell repertoires in COVID-19. At the level of the study: PBMCs, B-cell-depleted T cells, or T cells were the source of the cDNA or gDNA that made up the material.

Study processing details: Reference gene primers were amplified, and this amplification served to estimate nucleated cell counts. Sequencing was performed with immunoSEQ multiplex PCR; in TCRdb, only in-frame clones are kept and a portion is missing. That table gives V, J and clone size, and the DNA gave D and trimming. Of 300,000 to 350,000 clones detected, around 85% appear once; the ten largest clones hold roughly 2.3%. Trimming cost V 4 bases and J 5 bases; bases outside gene matches: 7. CDR1 LNHDA and CDR2 SQIVND come from the germline V gene (reference sequence). The CDR3 consists of 15 residues.

The specimen sequenced was PBMCs or T cells enriched from blood (not recorded which). This clonotype was sampled from a man younger than 40 who had recovered from COVID-19. This chain joins TRBV19 and TRBJ2-2, with 7 bases matching TRBD1. CDR3 region: CASSTDRAWTGELFF. Written as DNA, the CDR3 is TGTGCCAGTAGTACCGACAGGGCGTGGACCGGGGAGCTGTTTTTT.